This section outlines one TCR beta chain sequence together with its context. The data originate from a study of shared T cell receptors in the human thymus. Germline V gene data show CDR1 as GTSNPN and CDR2 as SVGIG (reference sequence). V dropped 0 bases and J dropped 3 bases, with 14 bases sitting between them. The CDR3 runs to 15 residues. Assay: immunoSEQ multiplex PCR; the TCRdb copy retains only in-frame clones and omits some. The sample yields some 660,000 clones, 80% to 90% seen once. These records were also assigned to another study, of human thymus T cells. That work contributes: Corrective surgery for congenital heart defects was being performed on the healthy Finnish infants who served as donors. Resections obtained during corrective heart surgery supplied the thymus tissue. Both thymic and peripheral blood repertoires showed apparently biased V and J usage.

The chain recombines TRBV30 with TRBJ1-1, with D unresolved. The specimen was thymocytes. This TCR was sampled from a boy under three years old with a congenital heart defect. The CDR3 loop is CAWSVTVPGYTEAFF. For the CDR3, the DNA is TGTGCCTGGAGTGTAACGGTTCCGGGTTACACTGAAGCTTTCTTT. Drawing the rest from reference TRBV30 and TRBJ1-1, the complete variable domain is SQTIHQWPATLVQPVGSPLSLECTVEGTSNPNLYWYRQAAGRGLQLLFYSVGIGQISSEVPQNLSASRPQDRQFILSSKKLLLSDSGFYLCAWSVTVPGYTEAFFGQGTRLTVV.